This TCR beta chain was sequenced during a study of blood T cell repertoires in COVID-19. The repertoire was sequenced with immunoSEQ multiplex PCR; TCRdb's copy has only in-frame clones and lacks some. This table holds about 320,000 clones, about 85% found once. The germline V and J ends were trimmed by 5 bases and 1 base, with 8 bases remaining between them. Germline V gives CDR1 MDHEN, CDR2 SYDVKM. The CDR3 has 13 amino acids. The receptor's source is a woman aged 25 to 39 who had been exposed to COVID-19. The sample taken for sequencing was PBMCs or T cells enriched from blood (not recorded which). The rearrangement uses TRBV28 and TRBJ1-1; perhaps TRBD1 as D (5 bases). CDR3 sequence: CASSTTGNTEAFF. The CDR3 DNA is TGTGCCAGCAGTACCACAGGGAACACTGAAGCTTTCTTT.